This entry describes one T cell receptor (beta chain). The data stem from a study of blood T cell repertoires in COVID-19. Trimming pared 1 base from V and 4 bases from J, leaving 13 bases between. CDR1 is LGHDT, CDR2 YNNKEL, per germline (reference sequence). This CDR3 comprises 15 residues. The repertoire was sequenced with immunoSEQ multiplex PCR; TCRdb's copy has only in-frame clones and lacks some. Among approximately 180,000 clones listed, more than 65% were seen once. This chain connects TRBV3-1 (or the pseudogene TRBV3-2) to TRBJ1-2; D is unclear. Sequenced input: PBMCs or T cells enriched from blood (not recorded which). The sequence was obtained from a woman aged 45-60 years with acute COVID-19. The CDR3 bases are TGTGCCAGCAGCCAAGGACTTGAACCGGCCTATGGCTACACCTTC. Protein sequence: CASSQGLEPAYGYTF.